These 14 T cell receptor beta chains were all obtained from the same sample, sequenced in a study of tumor-infiltrating lymphocytes in localized non-small cell lung cancer. Using immunoSEQ multiplex PCR, the repertoire was profiled, and TCRdb retains in-frame clones only, with some absent. The table shows about 18,000 clones, with around 72% occurring only once. The material sequenced was lung tumor tissue. All receptors come from a human donor with non-small cell lung cancer.

CDR3 sequence reads: CASSFPRGIGNTIYF. CDR3 DNA sequence: TGTGCCAGCAGCTTCCCCAGGGGGATCGGAAACACCATATATTTT. The rearrangement joins TRBV7-2 to TRBJ1-3; TRBD1 matches 7 bases. V gave up 3 bases and J gave up 4 bases; unmatched junction bases: 6. Germline assignment: CDR1 SGHTA and CDR2 FQGNSA. CDR3 size: 15 residues.

This clone is a singleton in its sample. The chain uses TRBV19 and TRBJ1-5; TRBD1 aligns across 7 bases. Germline CDR1 reads LNHDA; CDR2 reads SQIVND (reference sequence). CDR3 length: 16 amino acids. V was pared by 1 base and J by 2 bases, with 5 bases of the junction left unmatched. CDR3: CASSIGGGGRNQPQHF. The CDR3 DNA sequence: TGTGCCAGTAGTATAGGGGGAGGGGGCCGCAATCAGCCCCAGCATTTT.

This chain joins TRBV7-8 and TRBJ2-7; TRBD2 agrees at 11 bases. The CDR3 contains 19 residues. CDR1 SGHVS and CDR2 FQNEAQ come from the germline V gene. V shed 0 bases and J 3 bases; nucleotides not matched to a gene: 13. The CDR3 region is CASSLALTLLAGANYEQYF. CDR3 in DNA: TGTGCCAGCAGCTTAGCGCTAACGTTACTAGCGGGGGCAAACTACGAGCAGTACTTC.

The chain recombines TRBV7-6 with TRBJ2-2, with D possibly matching TRBD1 (5 bases). The CDR3 has 14 residues. The ends were cut back, 5 bases at V and 1 base at J, with 8 bases in the middle. Looked up from germline, CDR1 is SGHVS and CDR2 is FNYEAQ. CDR3 bases: TGTGCCAGCAGCCGCCAGGGGAACACCGGGGAGCTGTTTTTT. This sequence encodes CASSRQGNTGELFF.

J is TRBJ1-3 and V is TRBV5-1; D is uncertain. This CDR3 is built from 15 residues. V was shortened by 0 bases and J by 8 bases, with 15 bases between the two germline ends. Germline CDR1 SGHRS, CDR2 YFSETQ. The CDR3 bases are TGCGCCAGCAGCTTGGCCGGGGTATCGTCCGACACCATATATTTT. Its protein product is CASSLAGVSSDTIYF.

The rearrangement uses TRBV13 and TRBJ2-1; possibly TRBD1 or TRBD2 for D (5 bases each). Germline V gene sequence: CDR1 PRHDT, CDR2 FYEKMQ (reference sequence). V was clipped by 5 bases and J by 7 bases, with 15 bases between them. CDR3 length: 14 amino acids. The CDR3 protein is CASSLGTYINEQFF. CDR3 nucleotides: TGTGCCAGCAGCCTCGGGACCTATATTAATGAGCAGTTCTTC.

The CDR3 protein is CASSPWEAKNIQYF. The CDR3, as DNA: TGTGCCAGCAGCCCATGGGAAGCCAAAAACATTCAGTACTTC. This sequence joins TRBV9 and TRBJ2-4; D is unresolved. This CDR3 has 14 residues. The V end was cut by 4 bases, the J end by 0 bases, with 8 bases between. Per the germline V gene, CDR1 is SGDLS and CDR2 is YYNGEE. Variable domain in full (rest from reference TRBV9 and TRBJ2-4): DSGVTQTPKHLITATGQRVTLRCSPRSGDLSVYWYQQSLDQGLQFLIQYYNGEERAKGNILERFSAQQFPDLHSELNLSSLELGDSALYFCASSPWEAKNIQYFGAGTRLSVL.

This clone is a singleton in its sample. This sequence joins TRBV12-5 and TRBJ2-5; D not resolved. The length of the CDR3 is 15 residues. V was cut by 0 bases and J by 5 bases, with 13 bases left in between. Germline loops: CDR1 LGHNT, CDR2 FRNRAP. The CDR3 reads CASGLVSGPGETQYF. CDR3 bases: TGTGCTAGTGGTTTGGTGTCAGGTCCCGGGGAGACCCAGTACTTC.

V is TRBV6-6 and J is TRBJ2-5, with 10 bases identical to TRBD1. Trimming cost V 5 bases and J 5 bases; bases outside gene matches: 8. Per the germline V gene, CDR1 is MNHNY and CDR2 is SVGAGI (reference sequence). The CDR3 spans 15 residues. CDR3 in amino acids: CASSPGTGVGETQYF. In DNA form, the CDR3 reads TGTGCCAGCAGTCCCGGGACAGGGGTAGGGGAGACCCAGTACTTC.

V gene TRBV29-1 combines with J gene TRBJ2-7, with 10 bases identical to TRBD1. Germline assignment: CDR1 SQVTM and CDR2 ANQGSEA. V was pared by 6 bases and J by 4 bases, with 6 bases of the junction left unmatched. CDR3 length equals 13 residues. In nucleotides, the CDR3 is TGCAGCGTGACAGGGGGCGCGGGGTACGAGCAGTACTTC. Residues: CSVTGGAGYEQYF.

This clone was recorded only once. The chain employs TRBV6-6 and TRBJ2-7, with 9 nucleotides matching TRBD1. V trimming: 6 bases; J trimming: 3 bases; junction bases outside the gene matches: 9. This CDR3 is built from 15 residues. Germline V CDR1 and CDR2: MNHNY, SVGAGI (reference sequence). The CDR3 nucleotides are TGTGCCAGCAGCGATAGTGGGACAGGGATCTACGAGCAGTACTTC. Amino acid sequence: CASSDSGTGIYEQYF.

In this sample, this clone turned up once. This chain joins TRBV6-6 and TRBJ1-3; D gene ambiguous. This CDR3 has 16 residues. From germline, CDR1 is MNHNY and CDR2 SVGAGI (reference sequence). Trimming shortened V by 2 bases and J by 2 bases, and 13 bases separated the two germline ends. CDR3 sequence reads: CASSYEGSSPGNTIYF. CDR3 nucleotide sequence: TGTGCCAGCAGTTACGAGGGTTCCAGTCCTGGAAACACCATATATTTT.

The chain recombines TRBV19 with TRBJ1-2; the D gene is possibly TRBD1 (6 bases). There are 16 residues in the CDR3. With 4 bases removed from V and 4 bases from J, the gap between germline ends came to 19 bases. Germline loops: CDR1 LNHDA, CDR2 SQIVND (reference sequence). The CDR3 sequence: CASSTRTGSPGYGYTF. CDR3 coding DNA: TGTGCCAGTAGTACCCGCACAGGGAGTCCGGGCTATGGCTACACCTTC.

The genes are TRBV19 and TRBJ1-3; unclear D gene. CDR1 is LNHDA and CDR2 is SQIVND in the germline V gene (reference sequence). The V and J ends lost 5 bases and 0 bases respectively, with 14 bases between them. CDR3 length equals 16 residues. CDR3 in DNA: TGTGCCAGTAGTCTGATGACCCCCAGCTCTGGAAACACCATATATTTT. Its protein product is CASSLMTPSSGNTIYF.